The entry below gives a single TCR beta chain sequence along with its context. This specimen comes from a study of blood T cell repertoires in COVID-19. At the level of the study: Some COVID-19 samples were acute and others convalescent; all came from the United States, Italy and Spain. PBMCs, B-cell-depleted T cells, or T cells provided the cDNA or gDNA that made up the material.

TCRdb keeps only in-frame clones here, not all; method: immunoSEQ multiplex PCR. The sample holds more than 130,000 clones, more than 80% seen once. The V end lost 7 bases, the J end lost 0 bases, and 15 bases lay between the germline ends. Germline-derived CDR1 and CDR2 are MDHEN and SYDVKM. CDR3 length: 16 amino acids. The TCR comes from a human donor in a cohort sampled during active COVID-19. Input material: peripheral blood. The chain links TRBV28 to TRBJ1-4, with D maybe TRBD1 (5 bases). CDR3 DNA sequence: TGTGCCAGCAACAGTCAGGGCTTCGCAACTAATGAAAAACTGTTTTTT. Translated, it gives CASNSQGFATNEKLFF.